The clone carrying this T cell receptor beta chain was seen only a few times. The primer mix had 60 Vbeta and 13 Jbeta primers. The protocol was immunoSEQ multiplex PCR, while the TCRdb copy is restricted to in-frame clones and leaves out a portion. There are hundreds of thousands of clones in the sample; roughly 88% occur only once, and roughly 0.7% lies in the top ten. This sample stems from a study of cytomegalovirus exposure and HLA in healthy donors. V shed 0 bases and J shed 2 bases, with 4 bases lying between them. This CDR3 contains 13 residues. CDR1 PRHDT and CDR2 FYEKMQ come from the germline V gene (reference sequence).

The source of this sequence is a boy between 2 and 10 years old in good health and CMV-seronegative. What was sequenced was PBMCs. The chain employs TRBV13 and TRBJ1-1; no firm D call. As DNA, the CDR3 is TGTGCCAGCAGCTTAGGCATTAACACTGAAGCTTTCTTT. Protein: CASSLGINTEAFF.